The clone carrying this T cell receptor (beta chain) was found many times. Its specificity is unknown. The CDR3 end is not reached by the read, which stops 3 residues before it; the germline J gene fills it in. Clones were read by immunoSEQ multiplex PCR, and TCRdb kept only the in-frame ones, dropping some. The data list about 40,000 clones, none observed once; less than 3.5% falls to the top ten. The sample belongs to a study of T cell clonality in common variable immunodeficiency. Study results and limitations: CVID subjects shared fewer TCRbeta clones than healthy controls did.

Patients and controls were mostly of Caucasian heritage. Germline V CDR1 and CDR2: LNHDA, SQIVND (reference sequence). The CDR3 runs 14 residues. Trimming took off 1 base at V and 5 bases at J, with 11 bases between the two ends. Sample: peripheral blood mononuclear cells. The source is a person aged 18 to 70 in good health. V gene TRBV19 combines with J gene TRBJ2-5, with D perhaps matching TRBD2 (6 bases). CDR3 DNA (partial): TGTGCCAGTAGTATAGGGGACTTCTATGAGACC. It specifies CASSIGDFYET. Given in full, the CDR3 is CASSIGDFYETQYF.